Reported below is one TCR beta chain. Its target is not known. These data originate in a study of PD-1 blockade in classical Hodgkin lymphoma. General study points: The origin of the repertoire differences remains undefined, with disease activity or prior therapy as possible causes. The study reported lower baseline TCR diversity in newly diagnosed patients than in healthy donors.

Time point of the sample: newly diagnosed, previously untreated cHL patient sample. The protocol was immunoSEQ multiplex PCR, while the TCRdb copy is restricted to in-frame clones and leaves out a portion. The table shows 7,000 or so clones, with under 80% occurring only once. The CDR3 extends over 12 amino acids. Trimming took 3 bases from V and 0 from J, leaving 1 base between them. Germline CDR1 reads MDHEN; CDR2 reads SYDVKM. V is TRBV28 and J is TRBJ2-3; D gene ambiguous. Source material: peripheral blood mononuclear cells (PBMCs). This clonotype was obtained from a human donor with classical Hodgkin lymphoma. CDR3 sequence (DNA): TGTGCCAGCAGTTTGAGCACAGATACGCAGTATTTT. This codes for CASSLSTDTQYF.